These T cell receptor beta chains were read from a single sample in a study of T cell responses to AZD1222 COVID-19 vaccine. Sequenced by immunoSEQ multiplex PCR; TCRdb stores in-frame clones only, minus some. The table lists 150,000 or so clones, about 92% of them singletons. Sequencing used peripheral blood, obtained 28 days after the second AZD1222 dose. The receptors come from an adult who received the AZD1222 COVID-19 vaccine. CDR3s include the opening cysteine and the closing phenylalanine or tryptophan. A D gene is named only where the DNA matches it firmly. The size of a clone is reported for some rows only, either as once, few or many, or as a class for expanded clones.

NA,TRBV9,NA,TRBJ2-3,TGTGCAACCAGTAGGGCGGATACCCGCACAGATACGCAGTATTTT,CATSRADTRTDTQYF
NA,TRBV28,NA,TRBJ2-2,TGTGCCAGCAGTTTAGTCCAGCGCACCGGGGAGCTGTTTTTT,CASSLVQRTGELFF
TRBD1,TRBV7-9,NA,TRBJ2-2,TGTGCCAGCAGTAAGGGGACAGGGACCACCGGGGAGCTGTTTTTT,CASSKGTGTTGELFF
NA,TRBV6-5,once,TRBJ2-1,TGTGCCAGCATCTCCCTCCCTCCCGCTAGCAAGCAGTTCTTC,CASISLPPASKQFF
NA,TRBV19,NA,TRBJ1-2,TGTGCCAGTACCCCATCAGCCTTCTATGGCTACACCTTC,CASTPSAFYGYTF
NA,TRBV7-2,NA,TRBJ2-2,TGTGCCAGCAGCTTAGGAGTCGGGACTGGCACCGGGGAGCTGTTTTTT,CASSLGVGTGTGELFF
TRBD1,TRBV6-2/TRBV6-3,NA,TRBJ1-1,TGTGCCAGCAGCTCTCCCAGACAGGGGTTCTCTGAAGCTTTCTTT,CASSSPRQGFSEAFF
TRBD2,TRBV9,NA,TRBJ2-1,TGTGCCAGCAGCCCCAGACTAGCGGGGTTCAATGAGCAGTTCTTC,CASSPRLAGFNEQFF
NA,TRBV29-1,few,TRBJ1-2,TGCAGCGTTGAATTTTGGGGCAGAAATGGCTACACCTTC,CSVEFWGRNGYTF
NA,TRBV4-3,NA,TRBJ2-7,TGCGCCAGCAGCCAAGGTGTGTCTGGGGAGCAGTACTTC,CASSQGVSGEQYF
TRBD1,TRBV5-1,NA,TRBJ2-5,TGCGCCAGCAGCTTCGGGACAGGGCGACAAGAGACCCAGTACTTC,CASSFGTGRQETQYF
TRBD1,TRBV9,NA,TRBJ2-3,TGTGCCAGCAGCGTAGTAGGGACAGGGCGCACAGATACGCAGTATTTT,CASSVVGTGRTDTQYF
NA,TRBV7-9,NA,TRBJ2-7,TGTGCCAGCAGCTACGGGGGAAACGGTGGGCAGTACTTC,CASSYGGNGGQYF
NA,TRBV29-1,NA,TRBJ1-2,TGCAGCGCCCTACCCTCAGGCAGGTCAGGCTACACCTTC,CSALPSGRSGYTF
NA,TRBV18,NA,TRBJ2-3,TGTGCCAGCTCAAGGGCAGATACGCAGTATTTT,CASSRADTQYF
NA,TRBV28,NA,TRBJ2-7,TGTGCCAGTCTTGGAGGATCCGAGCAGTACTTC,CASLGGSEQYF
NA,TRBV5-6,NA,TRBJ2-1,TGTGCCAGCAGCTTGGAGACGGGGGCAGACCTCTACAATGAGCAGTTCTTC,CASSLETGADLYNEQFF
NA,TRBV7-9,once,TRBJ2-4,TGTGCCAGCAGCTTCCGGGACGAGGGGCCTGTGGGCAAAAACATTCAGTACTTC,CASSFRDEGPVGKNIQYF
TRBD2,TRBV11-3,NA,TRBJ2-1,TGTGCCAGCAGCTTAGATCAAGGTAGCGGGTACAATGAGCAGTTCTTC,CASSLDQGSGYNEQFF
NA,TRBV4-1,NA,TRBJ1-4,TGCGCCAGCAGCCAACTTGAGGGAACTAATGAAAAACTGTTTTTT,CASSQLEGTNEKLFF
TRBD1,TRBV4-3,NA,TRBJ2-7,TGCGCCAGCAGCCAAGACTTCAGGGGGCCCTACGAGCAGTACTTC,CASSQDFRGPYEQYF
TRBD1,TRBV12-3/TRBV12-4,NA,TRBJ1-1,TGTGCCAGCATCCGGACAGGGATATCTGAAGCTTTCTTT,CASIRTGISEAFF
TRBD1,TRBV28,NA,TRBJ1-6,TGTGCCAGCAGTACCGTGGGACAGGGGACCGAAACCTATAATTCACCCCTCCACTTT,CASSTVGQGTETYNSPLHF
TRBD1,TRBV28,once,TRBJ1-2,TGTGCCAGCAGTTCGGGACAGGGTGGAACCTATGGCTACACCTTC,CASSSGQGGTYGYTF
NA,TRBV9,NA,TRBJ2-6,TGTGCCAGCAGCGTGGGGAGCCTCTCTGGGGCCAACGTCCTGACTTTC,CASSVGSLSGANVLTF
NA,TRBV4-1,NA,TRBJ2-1,TGCGCCAGCAGCCAAGGGCCTGCGCGAGGGAAATACAATGAGCAGTTCTTC,CASSQGPARGKYNEQFF
NA,TRBV10-3,NA,TRBJ1-5,TGTGCCATCAGTGGCCAACATTCAGGGGCGTTGAAGCCCCAGCATTTT,CAISGQHSGALKPQHF
NA,TRBV24-1,NA,TRBJ2-3,TGTGCCACCAGTGTCCCTTATTCCCCAGATACGCAGTATTTT,CATSVPYSPDTQYF
NA,TRBV7-9,NA,TRBJ2-1,TGTGCCAGCAGTCCCCTCGGGACACCGCTGAATGAGCAGTTCTTC,CASSPLGTPLNEQFF
NA,TRBV28,few,TRBJ1-2,TGTGCCAGCAGTGCCCGGGACTATGGCTACACCTTC,CASSARDYGYTF
TRBD2,TRBV11-2,NA,TRBJ2-3,TGTGCCAGCAGCTTAGGTCCGACTAGCGAACCCACAGATACGCAGTATTTT,CASSLGPTSEPTDTQYF
NA,TRBV3-1/TRBV3-2,once,TRBJ2-7,TGTGCCAGCAGCCAGGGGGACTACGAGCAGTACTTC,CASSQGDYEQYF
NA,TRBV27,once,TRBJ2-7,TGTGCCAGCAGTCCCCTGAGGGGCGCGTACGAGCAGTACTTC,CASSPLRGAYEQYF
NA,TRBV12-5,NA,TRBJ1-3,TGTGCTAGTGGTTTGGAGCACGGCTCTGGAAACACCATATATTTT,CASGLEHGSGNTIYF
NA,TRBV7-2,NA,TRBJ2-7,TGTGCCAGCAGCTACCAAGGACCCTCCTACGAGCAGTACTTC,CASSYQGPSYEQYF
NA,TRBV9,once,TRBJ1-1,TGTGCCAGCAGCGTGGCCCCCCAGGACACTGAAGCTTTCTTT,CASSVAPQDTEAFF
NA,TRBV10-2,NA,TRBJ1-1,TGCGCCAGCAGGGACATGAACACTGAAGCTTTCTTT,CASRDMNTEAFF
NA,TRBV7-2,few,TRBJ2-5,TGTGCCAGCAGCTTAGGGACGGTGGATGGGGAGACCCAGTACTTC,CASSLGTVDGETQYF
NA,TRBV9,few,TRBJ1-2,TGTGCCAGCGGGGGAGGAGGTGGTGGCTACACCTTC,CASGGGGGGYTF
NA,TRBV28,NA,TRBJ2-2,TGTGCCAGCAGTTGGGACACCGGGGAGCTGTTTTTT,CASSWDTGELFF
NA,TRBV2,NA,TRBJ1-5,TGTGCCAGCAGTGAGTTTGAGAACCAGCCCCAGCATTTT,CASSEFENQPQHF
NA,TRBV9,NA,TRBJ2-7,TGTGCCAGCAGCGCGGAGGAGAGGGGATACGAGCAGTACTTC,CASSAEERGYEQYF
NA,TRBV7-2,NA,TRBJ2-1,TGTGCCAGCAGCTTAGCGTCCGGCTTAACTTCCTACAATGAGCAGTTCTTC,CASSLASGLTSYNEQFF
NA,TRBV5-6,NA,TRBJ2-7,TGTGCCAGCAGCCGGGCGACGGAGCAGTACTTC,CASSRATEQYF
NA,TRBV5-6,NA,TRBJ2-3,TGTGCCAGCAGCTTGGTAAGGCGGGGCGGCACAGATACGCAGTATTTT,CASSLVRRGGTDTQYF
NA,TRBV18,NA,TRBJ2-7,TGTGCCAGCTCACCCCCAAACCCTTACGAGCAGTACTTC,CASSPPNPYEQYF
TRBD1,TRBV18,NA,TRBJ1-5,TGTGCCAGCTCATCCGACAGGGCCTATAGCAATCAGCCCCAGCATTTT,CASSSDRAYSNQPQHF
TRBD2,TRBV7-2,once,TRBJ2-7,TGTGCCAGCAGCTTAGCTAGCGGGAGTGGGTACGAGCAGTACTTC,CASSLASGSGYEQYF
TRBD1,TRBV28,NA,TRBJ1-1,TGTGCCAGCAGTTTATCCGGACAGGCGGGGAAGGCTTTCTTT,CASSLSGQAGKAFF
NA,TRBV3-1/TRBV3-2,NA,TRBJ2-3,TGTGCCAGCAGCGAAACCTTGGGTGTGCAGTATTTT,CASSETLGVQYF
NA,TRBV28,few,TRBJ1-1,TGTGCCAGCAGTTTCTCTGGGGGTACTGAAGCTTTCTTT,CASSFSGGTEAFF
TRBD1,TRBV7-2,NA,TRBJ1-2,TGTGCCAGCAGCTTCCGGGACAGGGATTATGGCTACACCTTC,CASSFRDRDYGYTF
TRBD1,TRBV5-4,NA,TRBJ1-3,TGTGCCAGCAGCGCCCGGACAGGGAATAGGGACACCATATATTTT,CASSARTGNRDTIYF
NA,TRBV28,NA,TRBJ2-1,TGTGCCAGCAGTTTAGCCGGTTACAATGAGCAGTTCTTC,CASSLAGYNEQFF